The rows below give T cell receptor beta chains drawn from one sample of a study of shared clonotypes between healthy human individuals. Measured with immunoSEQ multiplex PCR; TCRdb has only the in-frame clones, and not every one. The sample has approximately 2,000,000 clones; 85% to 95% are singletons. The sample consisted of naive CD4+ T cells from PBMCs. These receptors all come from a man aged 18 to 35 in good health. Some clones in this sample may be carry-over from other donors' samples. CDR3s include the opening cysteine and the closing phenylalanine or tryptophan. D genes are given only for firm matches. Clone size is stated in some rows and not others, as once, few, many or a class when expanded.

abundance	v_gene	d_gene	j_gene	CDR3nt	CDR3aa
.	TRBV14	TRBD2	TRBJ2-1	TGTGCCAGCAGCCCGACTAGCGGTTCCTACAATGAGCAGTTCTTC	CASSPTSGSYNEQFF
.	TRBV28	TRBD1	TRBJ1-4	TGTGCCAGCAGCTATCCGACAGGGGGCGGTGAAAAACTGTTTTTT	CASSYPTGGGEKLFF
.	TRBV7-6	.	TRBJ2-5	TGTGCCAGCAGCGACCAAGAGGCCCAGTACTTC	CASSDQEAQYF
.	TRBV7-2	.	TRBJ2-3	TGTGCCAGCAGCCCACCTGGGTCCCGCACAGATACGCAGTATTTT	CASSPPGSRTDTQYF
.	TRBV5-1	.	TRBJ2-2	TGCGCCAGCAGCTTGGCCTTGGCGAACACCGGGGAGCTGTTTTTT	CASSLALANTGELFF
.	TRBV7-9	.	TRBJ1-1	TGTGCCAGCAGCGCAGGGATGAACACTGAAGCTTTCTTT	CASSAGMNTEAFF
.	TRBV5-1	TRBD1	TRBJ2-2	TGCGCCACCTCGCCGCCGGGACAGGGGAGTGCCGGGGAGCTGTTTTTT	CATSPPGQGSAGELFF
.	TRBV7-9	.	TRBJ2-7	TGTGCCAGCAGCTTAGCGGCGGTACTTAACGAGCAGTACTTC	CASSLAAVLNEQYF
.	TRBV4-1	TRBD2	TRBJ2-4	TGCGCCAGCAGCCGCTTAATAGCGGGAGAAACCAAAAACATTCAGTACTTC	CASSRLIAGETKNIQYF
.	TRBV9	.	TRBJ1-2	TGTGCCAGCACCTTCAGGGAGGAGGTGATCTATGGCTACACCTTC	CASTFREEVIYGYTF
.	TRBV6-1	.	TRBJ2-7	TGTGCCAGCATAGGGGATGCGCTTGGCGCCTACGAGCAGTACTTC	CASIGDALGAYEQYF
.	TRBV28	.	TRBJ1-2	TGTGCCAGCAGTTCGTGGGGTTTCTATGGCTACACCTTC	CASSSWGFYGYTF
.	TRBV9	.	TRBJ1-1	TGTGCCAGCAGCGTGGAGGGAGAGCGGAACACTGAAGCTTTCTTT	CASSVEGERNTEAFF
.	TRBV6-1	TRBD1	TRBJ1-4	TGTGCCAGCAGTGAAGCGTGGGGCAGGGGGGGTGAAAAACTGTTTTTT	CASSEAWGRGGEKLFF
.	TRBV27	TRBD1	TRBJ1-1	TGTGCCAGCAGTGACCGACAGGGGGGAGACACTGAAGCTTTCTTT	CASSDRQGGDTEAFF
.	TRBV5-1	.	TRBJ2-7	TGCGCCAGCAGCTTGGAACCGGGCGAGCAGTACTTC	CASSLEPGEQYF
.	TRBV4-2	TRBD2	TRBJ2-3	TGTGCCAGCAGCCTCACCCCCGGGACTAGCGGCACAGATACGCAGTATTTT	CASSLTPGTSGTDTQYF
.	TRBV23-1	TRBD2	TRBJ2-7	TGCGCCATCCTAGCGGGAGCATCCTACGAGCAGTACTTC	CAILAGASYEQYF
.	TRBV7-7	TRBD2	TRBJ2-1	TGTGCCAGCAGCCCTGGGCTAGCGGGAGTAAATGAGCAGTTCTTC	CASSPGLAGVNEQFF
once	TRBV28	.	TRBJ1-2	TGTGCCAGCAGCCCCCCAGGGCATGGCTACACCTTC	CASSPPGHGYTF
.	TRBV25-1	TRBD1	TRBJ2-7	TGTGCCAGCAGTGGAGCGGGACAGGGGCACGAGCAGTACTTC	CASSGAGQGHEQYF
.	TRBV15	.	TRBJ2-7	TGTGCCACCAGCAGGGGAGGGGGCCTCAGCTCCTACGAGCAGTACTTC	CATSRGGGLSSYEQYF
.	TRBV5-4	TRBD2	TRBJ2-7	TGTGCCAGCAGCTTTAGGCTAGCGGGGACGGGCGACGAGCAGTACTTC	CASSFRLAGTGDEQYF
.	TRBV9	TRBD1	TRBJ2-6	TGTGCCAGCAGCGTAGCTACAGGGGCCGGGGCCAACGTCCTGACTTTC	CASSVATGAGANVLTF
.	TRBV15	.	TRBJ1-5	TGTGCCACCAGCAGAGTTCCACAGGGCTATCAGCCCCAGCATTTT	CATSRVPQGYQPQHF
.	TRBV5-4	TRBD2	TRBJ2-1	TGTGCCAGCAGCTCTCGACTAGCGGGACAGATCGATGAGCAGTTCTTC	CASSSRLAGQIDEQFF
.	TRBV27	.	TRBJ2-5	TGTGCCAGCAGTTTGTGGCTAGCAGACCAAGAGACCCAGTACTTC	CASSLWLADQETQYF
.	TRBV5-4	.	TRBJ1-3	TGTGCCAGCAGCTTAGACGCCGGGAGCTCTGGAAACACCATATATTTT	CASSLDAGSSGNTIYF
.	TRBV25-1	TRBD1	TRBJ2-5	TGTGCCAGCAGCCACAGGGGGATCCGGGGAGAGACCCAGTACTTC	CASSHRGIRGETQYF
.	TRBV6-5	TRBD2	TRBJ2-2	TGTGCCAGCAGTGTACGGGAGGGGACCGGGGAGCTGTTTTTT	CASSVREGTGELFF
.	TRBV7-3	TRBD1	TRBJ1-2	TGTGCCAGCAGCTTAAGCGGGACAGCTGGCTACACCTTC	CASSLSGTAGYTF
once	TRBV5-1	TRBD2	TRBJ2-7	TGCGCCAGCAGACTAACTAGCGGGTCCTACGAGCAGTACTTC	CASRLTSGSYEQYF
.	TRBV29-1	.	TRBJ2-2	TGCAGCGTGACCGGGTCGAACACCGGGGAGCTGTTTTTT	CSVTGSNTGELFF
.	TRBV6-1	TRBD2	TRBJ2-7	TGTGCCAGCAGTGAAATCGGGACTAGCGGGGGGGAGCAGTACTTC	CASSEIGTSGGEQYF
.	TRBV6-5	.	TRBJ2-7	TGTGCCAGCAGTACATCCGGGACACTCTACGAGCAGTACTTC	CASSTSGTLYEQYF
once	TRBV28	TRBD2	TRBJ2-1	TGTGCCAGCAGTTTTGCGGCGGGGGGTTCCTACAATGAGCAGTTCTTC	CASSFAAGGSYNEQFF
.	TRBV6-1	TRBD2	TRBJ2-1	TGTGCCAGCAGGGGACTAGCGGTATACAATGAGCAGTTCTTC	CASRGLAVYNEQFF
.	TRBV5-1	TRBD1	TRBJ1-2	TGCGCCAGCAGCTTGACCCCACCGGGACAGGGTTACTATGGCTACACCTTC	CASSLTPPGQGYYGYTF
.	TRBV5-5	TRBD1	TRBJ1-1	TGTGCCAGCAGCTATTCCCCGGACAGGGACACTGAAGCTTTCTTT	CASSYSPDRDTEAFF
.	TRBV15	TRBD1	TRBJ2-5	TGCGCCACCAGCAGAGTCTTCAGGGGGCGGACGAAAGAGACCCAGTACTTC	CATSRVFRGRTKETQYF
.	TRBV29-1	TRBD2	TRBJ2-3	TGCAGCGTTGGGCTAGCGGGAGCGGAAGATACGCAGTATTTT	CSVGLAGAEDTQYF
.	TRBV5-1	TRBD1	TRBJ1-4	TGCGCCAGCAGCTCGGACAGGGTGGGGACTAATGAAAAACTGTTTTTT	CASSSDRVGTNEKLFF
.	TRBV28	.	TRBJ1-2	TGTGCCAGCAGTCCTTCTATGGGACACTATGGCTACACCTTC	CASSPSMGHYGYTF
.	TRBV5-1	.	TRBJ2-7	TGCGCCAGCAGCTTGACGCCAGGGCAAACCTACGAGCAGTACTTC	CASSLTPGQTYEQYF
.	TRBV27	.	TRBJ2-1	TGTGCCAGCAGACTAGCCCGCTCCTACAATGAGCAGTTCTTC	CASRLARSYNEQFF
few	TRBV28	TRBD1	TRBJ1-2	TGTGCCAGCAGTCTGGCTTTGACAGGGCACGGCTACACCTTC	CASSLALTGHGYTF
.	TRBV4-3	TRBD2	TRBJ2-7	TGCGCCAGCAGCCAAGGCGGGGGGCCCTACGAGCAGTACTTC	CASSQGGGPYEQYF
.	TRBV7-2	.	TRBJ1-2	TGTGCCAGCAGCATAATACAGGTGAACTATGGCTACACCTTC	CASSIIQVNYGYTF
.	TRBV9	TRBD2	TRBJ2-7	TGTGCCAGCAGCGTAGCGGCTAGCGGGAGCTACGAGCAGTACTTC	CASSVAASGSYEQYF
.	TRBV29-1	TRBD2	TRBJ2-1	TGCAGCGTTGGTAATTTACTTGGGACTAGATTATACAATGAGCAGTTCTTC	CSVGNLLGTRLYNEQFF
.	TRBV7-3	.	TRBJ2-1	TGTGCCAGCAGCCCCGCGGAAGGGGCGCACGGTGAGCAGTTCTTC	CASSPAEGAHGEQFF
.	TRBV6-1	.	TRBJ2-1	TGTGCCAGCAGTGAGGACAGGCTAGGATTAGCGGGAAACGAGCAGTTCTTC	CASSEDRLGLAGNEQFF
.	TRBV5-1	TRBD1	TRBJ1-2	TGCGCCAGCAGCCTGGACAGGAACTATGGCTACACCTTC	CASSLDRNYGYTF
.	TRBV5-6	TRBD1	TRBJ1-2	TGTGCCAGCAGCTTCTTGGACAGGGGGGTCGATGGCTACACCTTC	CASSFLDRGVDGYTF
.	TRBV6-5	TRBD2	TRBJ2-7	TGTGCCAGCAGTCGAGGACTAGCGGCCTCCTACGAGCAGTACTTC	CASSRGLAASYEQYF
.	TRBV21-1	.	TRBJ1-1	TGTGCCAGCCCGACAGGAGAGAACACTGAAGCTTTCTTT	CASPTGENTEAFF